Following are 29 T cell receptor beta chains from one sample sequenced in a study of glioma-infiltrating T cells after dendritic cell vaccination. Profiled with immunoSEQ multiplex PCR; TCRdb holds only in-frame clones, not every one. The table lists 93,000 or so clones, about four fifths of them singletons. Sequenced material: blood, taken before dendritic cell vaccination. The receptors come from a human donor with glioblastoma.

The V and J genes are TRBV6-5 and TRBJ1-2; 7 bases fit TRBD1. After removal of 6 bases from V and 4 bases from J, the junction contained 8 bases not matched to a gene. This CDR3 is 14 amino acids long. The germline CDR1 and CDR2 sequences are MNHEY and SVGAGI. DNA for the CDR3: TGTGCCAGCAGCCCGGGACAGCGGACCTATGGCTACACCTTC. Amino acids: CASSPGQRTYGYTF.

J is TRBJ2-7 and V is TRBV11-3; a possible D gene is TRBD2 (5 bases). V was clipped by 4 bases and J by 3 bases, with 13 bases between them. The CDR3 is made up of 14 amino acids. The germline CDR1 and CDR2 sequences are SGHNT and YENEEA. Here the CDR3 DNA reads TGTGCCAGCAGCTCCCCAGCGGAGAACTACGAGCAGTACTTC. It specifies CASSSPAENYEQYF.

This clone was detected only a few times. An end of the junction differs from the germline gene, which may be a read error. The chain couples TRBV28 to TRBJ2-7; 7 bases match TRBD1. The length of the CDR3 is 11 residues. Germline CDR1 and CDR2: MDHEN and SYDVKM. DNA of the CDR3: TGTGCCAGCAGAGTCGGGACAGTCCTCGACTTC. Translation gives CASRVGTVLDF.

CDR3 DNA: TGTGCCAGCAGCCCCCCTGACAGGAACACTGAAGCTTTCTTT. It is translated as CASSPPDRNTEAFF. The chain combines TRBV5-4 with TRBJ1-1; D possibly corresponds to TRBD1 (5 bases). The V gene lost 4 bases and the J gene lost 1 base, with 11 bases spanning the gap. Germline V gene sequence: CDR1 SGHNT, CDR2 YYREEE (reference sequence). The length of the CDR3 is 14 residues.

This clone was seen just once. The chain has TRBV7-9 and TRBJ1-1, with 7 bases matching TRBD1. The CDR3 is 12 residues long. The V segment lost 5 bases and the J segment 6 bases; nucleotides outside the gene matches: 3. Germline lookup yields CDR1 SEHNR and CDR2 FQNEAQ (reference sequence). The CDR3 sequence: CASSRQGSEAFF. CDR3 sequence (DNA): TGTGCCAGCAGCCGACAGGGTTCTGAAGCTTTCTTT.

This clone was observed once. This chain connects TRBV5-1 to TRBJ2-7, with a weak D call TRBD2 (6 bases). Germline loops: CDR1 SGHRS, CDR2 YFSETQ. This CDR3 spans 14 amino acids. V lost 7 bases to trimming and J lost 2 bases, with 16 bases between them. CDR3 DNA: TGCGCCAGCCGATACACGGAGGGTGCCTACGAGCAGTACTTC. It is translated as CASRYTEGAYEQYF.

The CDR3 DNA follows: TGTGCCTGGAGCGCCAGGGTTAACACCGGGGAGCTGTTTTTT. Translated: CAWSARVNTGELFF. The rearrangement uses TRBV30 and TRBJ2-2; D perhaps matches TRBD1 (5 bases). Germline V lookup: CDR1 GTSNPN, CDR2 SVGIG (reference sequence). This CDR3 is 14 amino acids long. The V and J ends lost 3 bases and 2 bases respectively, with 10 bases between them.

This clone was observed a few times. The chain couples TRBV2 to TRBJ2-5; 9 bases fit TRBD2. CDR3 length equals 16 residues. Germline CDR1 is SNHLY and CDR2 is FYNNEI. Losses at the gene ends were 3 bases for V and 6 bases for J; bases not matched to a gene: 11. The CDR3, as DNA: TGTGCCAGCAGTGAGGCCGGGCGGGGGGGCCTAAAGACCCAGTACTTC. Translation gives CASSEAGRGGLKTQYF.

The V call is TRBV5-1, the J call TRBJ2-7; 11 bases map to TRBD2. The CDR3 is 14 amino acids. Trimming cost V 4 bases and J 2 bases; bases outside gene matches: 2. CDR1 and CDR2 (germline): SGHRS, YFSETQ. CDR3 protein: CASSISGGAYEQYF. CDR3 DNA sequence: TGCGCCAGCAGCATTAGCGGGGGGGCCTACGAGCAGTACTTC. The entire variable domain, with the rest obtained from reference TRBV5-1 and TRBJ2-7, is as follows: KAGVTQTPRYLIKTRGQQVTLSCSPISGHRSVSWYQQTPGQGLQFLFEYFSETQRNKGNFPGRFSGRQFSNSRSEMNVSTLELGDSALYLCASSISGGAYEQYFGPGTRLTVT.

DNA for the CDR3: TGTGCCTGGAGTATGACAGGGAGGACAAACTATGGCTACACCTTC. Translation gives CAWSMTGRTNYGYTF. This sequence joins TRBV30 and TRBJ1-2; 7 bases align to TRBD1. The CDR3 totals 15 residues. Per germline, CDR1 GTSNPN and CDR2 SVGIG (reference sequence). With 2 bases clipped from V and 2 bases from J, the junction kept 8 bases outside the gene matches. The full variable domain, its missing parts supplied by reference TRBV30 and TRBJ1-2, is SQTIHQWPATLVQPVGSPLSLECTVEGTSNPNLYWYRQAAGRGLQLLFYSVGIGQISSEVPQNLSASRPQDRQFILSSKKLLLSDSGFYLCAWSMTGRTNYGYTFGSGTRLTVV.

The rearrangement links TRBV7-8 to TRBJ2-3; D not certain. Trimming pared 2 bases from V and 2 bases from J, leaving 5 bases between. The CDR3 is 13 amino acids. Germline V gene sequence: CDR1 SGHVS, CDR2 FQNEAQ. The CDR3 bases are TGTGCCAGCAGCTTAACTCCCACAGATACGCAGTATTTT. This codes for CASSLTPTDTQYF. The variable domain in full, completed from reference TRBV7-8 and TRBJ2-3, reads GAGVSQSPRYKVAKRGQDVALRCDPISGHVSLFWYQQALGQGPEFLTYFQNEAQLDKSGLPSDRFFAERPEGSVSTLKIQRTQQEDSAVYLCASSLTPTDTQYFGPGTRLTVL.

The chain combines TRBV5-8 with TRBJ2-5; 9 bases line up with TRBD2. This CDR3 contains 16 residues. The germline CDR1 and CDR2 sequences are SGHTS and YDEGEE. V dropped 0 bases and J dropped 6; count of bases not matched to a gene: 9. The CDR3 sequence is CASSLVLAGERKTQYF. CDR3 coding DNA: TGTGCCAGCAGCTTGGTATTAGCGGGGGAGAGAAAGACCCAGTACTTC.

The rearrangement uses TRBV5-4 and TRBJ2-3, with TRBD2 matching 8 bases. CDR1 is SGHNT and CDR2 is YYREEE in the germline V gene (reference sequence). Losses at the gene ends were 3 bases for V and 3 bases for J; bases not matched to a gene: 15. This CDR3 region has 18 residues. DNA of the CDR3: TGTGCCAGCAGCTCCCCCAGCGGGGGTCCTTCCTGGACAGATACGCAGTATTTT. It is translated as CASSSPSGGPSWTDTQYF.

This chain connects TRBV5-1 to TRBJ1-2; D is ambiguous. The germline gives CDR1 SGHRS, CDR2 YFSETQ. V was pared by 0 bases and J by 2 bases, with 5 bases between. The CDR3 extends over 13 amino acids. The CDR3 loop reads CASSLASNYGYTF. The CDR3 bases are TGCGCCAGCAGCTTGGCCTCGAACTATGGCTACACCTTC.

The CDR3 reads CASSLDRGTDTQYF. DNA for the CDR3: TGTGCCAGCAGCTTAGACAGGGGGACAGATACGCAGTATTTT. This chain uses TRBV11-2 with TRBJ2-3; the match to TRBD1 covers 7 bases. The trim removed 0 bases at V and 3 bases at J, leaving 0 bases unmatched. Looked up from germline, CDR1 is SGHAT and CDR2 is FQNNGV. The CDR3 extends over 14 amino acids.

The chain recombines TRBV19 with TRBJ1-3; TRBD1 matches at 8 bases. The V gene's germline CDR1 is LNHDA and CDR2 SQIVND (reference sequence). Trimming cost V 5 bases and J 0 bases; bases outside gene matches: 9. The CDR3 sequence is 17 residues long. The chain's CDR3 is CASSDPGQEISGNTIYF. CDR3 bases: TGTGCCAGTAGTGATCCGGGACAGGAAATCTCTGGAAACACCATATATTTT. The variable domain in full, with the rest retrieved from reference TRBV19 and TRBJ1-3, is DGGITQSPKYLFRKEGQNVTLSCEQNLNHDAMYWYRQDPGQGLRLIYYSQIVNDFQKGDIAEGYSVSREKKESFPLTVTSAQKNPTAFYLCASSDPGQEISGNTIYFGEGSWLTVV.

This rearrangement joins TRBV4-1 to TRBJ2-1, with D possibly TRBD1 on 5 matching bases. The CDR3 is made up of 17 amino acids. Trimming pared 1 base from V and 0 bases from J, leaving 13 bases between. Germline-derived CDR1 and CDR2 are MGHRA and YSYEKL. CDR3 region: CASSQGQGPFSYNEQFF. The CDR3 nucleotides read TGCGCCAGCAGCCAAGGGCAGGGCCCCTTCTCCTACAATGAGCAGTTCTTC.

This clone was found once. This chain joins TRBV9 and TRBJ1-1, with D unresolved. The CDR3 extends over 14 amino acids. Trimming took off 3 bases at V and 5 bases at J, with 14 bases between the two ends. The germline V gene encodes CDR1 SGDLS and CDR2 YYNGEE. The CDR3 loop is CASSAGGGRTEAFF. CDR3 nucleotide sequence: TGTGCCAGCAGCGCCGGCGGAGGGCGGACTGAAGCTTTCTTT.

This chain connects TRBV7-2 to TRBJ2-3, with TRBD2 matching over 7 bases. Germline V gene sequence: CDR1 SGHTA, CDR2 FQGNSA. V was clipped by 4 bases and J by 1 base; unmatched bases: 2. This CDR3 is built from 14 residues. The CDR3 DNA reads as TGTGCCAGCAGCTGGGGACTACGCACAGATACGCAGTATTTT. It specifies CASSWGLRTDTQYF.

The chain employs TRBV11-3 and TRBJ1-1, with D hard to call. The germline V gene encodes CDR1 SGHNT and CDR2 YENEEA. The CDR3 extends over 14 amino acids. V lost 3 bases, J lost 1 base, and 9 bases lay in between. The CDR3 region has the DNA TGTGCCAGCAGCTTGCGACTCGCGAACACTGAAGCTTTCTTT. This translates into CASSLRLANTEAFF.

This rearrangement joins TRBV27 to TRBJ1-2; D not resolved. Germline lookup yields CDR1 MNHEY and CDR2 SMNVEV (reference sequence). Trimming removed 8 bases from V and 4 bases from J, with 20 bases in between. This CDR3 region has 15 residues. The CDR3 DNA reads TGTGCCAGCCGTAGTGAGGAATCTTACGTCTATGGCTACACCTTC. Its protein product is CASRSEESYVYGYTF.

The chain links TRBV19 to TRBJ2-7, with 10 positions matching TRBD2. V trimming: 2 bases; J trimming: 5 bases; junction bases outside the gene matches: 3. CDR3 length equals 14 residues. The germline gives CDR1 LNHDA, CDR2 SQIVND (reference sequence). DNA for the CDR3: TGTGCCAGTAGTATATGGCTAGCGGGGGACGAGCAGTACTTC. The encoded protein is CASSIWLAGDEQYF.

The J gene is TRBJ2-3, the V gene TRBV27; 10 bases are a match to TRBD1. Germline CDR1 reads MNHEY; CDR2 reads SMNVEV (reference sequence). With 7 bases clipped from V and 6 bases from J, the junction kept 13 bases outside the gene matches. This CDR3 region has 16 residues. The chain's CDR3 is CASKQARDRGFDTQYF. The CDR3 bases are TGTGCCAGCAAACAAGCCCGGGACAGGGGTTTCGATACGCAGTATTTT.

CDR3 coding DNA: TGTGCCAGCAGCTTAGATGAGGCGGGGGCTGGCACAGATACGCAGTATTTT. Protein product: CASSLDEAGAGTDTQYF. The V call is TRBV11-2, the J call TRBJ2-3, with D perhaps matching TRBD2 (7 bases). This CDR3 is built from 17 residues. Germline V gene data show CDR1 as SGHAT and CDR2 as FQNNGV. Trimming removed 0 bases from V and 1 base from J, with 14 bases in between.

Remarks on this clone: The same CDR3 also results from other DNA sequences found in this sample. The chain links TRBV6-5 to TRBJ1-2; D not certain. The V and J ends lost 6 bases and 5 bases respectively, with 13 bases between them. The CDR3 has 13 residues. Germline V lookup: CDR1 MNHEY, CDR2 SVGAGI. DNA of the CDR3: TGTGCCAGCAGACCCACAGTTAATTATGGCTACACCTTC. Amino acids: CASRPTVNYGYTF.

The chain combines TRBV5-1 with TRBJ2-2, with 7 bases identical to TRBD1. V was clipped by 1 base and J by 2 bases; unmatched bases: 5. Germline V gene data show CDR1 as SGHRS and CDR2 as YFSETQ. The CDR3 extends over 16 amino acids. The CDR3 DNA reads as TGCGCCAGCAGCTTGTTGGACAGGTATAACACCGGGGAGCTGTTTTTT. It is translated as CASSLLDRYNTGELFF.

This clone showed up just once. In nucleotides, the CDR3 is TGTGCCAGCAGCCCCGTCCCCGCAGGAGATAGGGGTGAGCAGTTCTTC. Its protein product is CASSPVPAGDRGEQFF. The chain joins TRBV7-2 to TRBJ2-1, with D possibly matching TRBD1 (5 bases). The CDR3 sequence is 16 residues long. The germline gives CDR1 SGHTA, CDR2 FQGNSA. The V gene lost 5 bases and the J gene lost 9 bases, with 23 bases spanning the gap.

V usage is TRBV6-1 and J usage is TRBJ1-2; 8 nucleotides align to TRBD1. From germline, CDR1 is MNHNS and CDR2 SASEGT. V shed 0 bases, J shed 4 bases, and the junction held 7 bases outside the gene matches. CDR3 length: 16 amino acids. In DNA, the CDR3 is TGTGCCAGCAGTGAAGCGGCCAGGGGGCGCGTCTATGGCTACACCTTC. Translated: CASSEAARGRVYGYTF.

Only a few counts were recorded for this clone. The J gene is TRBJ1-1, the V gene TRBV5-1; D may be TRBD1 (5 bases). V lost 4 bases and J lost 6, with 16 bases in between. CDR1 and CDR2 (germline): SGHRS, YFSETQ. CDR3 length: 14 residues. CDR3 nucleotide sequence: TGCGCCAGCAGCCCCGTAGGGGTTAAGCCTGAAGCTTTCTTT. Its protein is CASSPVGVKPEAFF.